This TCR beta chain was obtained from a study of shared clonotypes between healthy human individuals. With respect to this clone: What it binds is unknown.

Sequenced by immunoSEQ multiplex PCR; TCRdb stores in-frame clones only, minus some. In the table there are some 2 million clones, roughly 95% of which are singletons. The CDR3 is made up of 16 amino acids. Germline V gene sequence: CDR1 SGHTA, CDR2 FQGNSA. Trimming stripped 4 bases from V and 3 bases from J, with 18 bases between. As defined, naive CD8 cells were CD45RO-negative and positively selected for CCR7, with terminally differentiated effector memory CD45RA+ cells excluded. Study-level points and caveats: Incompleteness in sorted-subset sequencing, despite large depth, was shown by rarefaction. With few donors, the genetic and exposure-history diversity represented was limited. The researchers took only blood, and tissue repertoires probably look different.

V and J are TRBV7-2 and TRBJ2-5; TRBD2 might be the D (5 bases). This TCR came from a man aged 18 to 30 in good health. Sequencing was performed on naive CD8+ T cells sorted from blood. The CDR3 DNA reads TGTGCCAGCAGCTCGTCGGGATTTAGCGAGGAAGAGACCCAGTACTTC. It translates to CASSSSGFSEEETQYF.